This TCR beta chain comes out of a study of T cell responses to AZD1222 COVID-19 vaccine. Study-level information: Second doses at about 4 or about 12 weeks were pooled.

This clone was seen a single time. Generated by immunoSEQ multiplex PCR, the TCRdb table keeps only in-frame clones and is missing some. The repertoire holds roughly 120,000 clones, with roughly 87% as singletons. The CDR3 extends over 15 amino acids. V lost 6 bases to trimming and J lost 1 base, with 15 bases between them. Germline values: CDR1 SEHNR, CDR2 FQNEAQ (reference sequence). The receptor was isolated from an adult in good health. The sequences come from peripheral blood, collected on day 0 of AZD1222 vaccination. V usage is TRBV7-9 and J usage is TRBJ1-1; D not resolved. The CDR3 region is CASSPPRLGNTEAFF. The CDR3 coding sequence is TGTGCCAGCAGTCCCCCCCGTCTAGGGAACACTGAAGCTTTCTTT.